The sequence of this T cell receptor (beta chain) was determined in a study of shared clonotypes between healthy human individuals. V was clipped by 0 bases and J by 4 bases, with 9 bases between them. The germline V gene has CDR1 SGHDN and CDR2 FVKESK. This CDR3 has 15 residues. Profiling relied on immunoSEQ multiplex PCR, and the TCRdb table lists in-frame clones only, not all of them. Altogether around 2.1 million clones are present, 85% to 95% being singletons, with the ten largest covering under 2%. Terminally differentiated effector memory CD45RA+ cells were excluded from the naive CD8 cells, which were CD45RO-negative and positively selected for CCR7.

Sequencing used naive CD8+ T cells from PBMCs. This sequence originates from a man aged 18 to 30 in good health. Some clones in this sample may be carry-over from other donors' samples. V usage is TRBV14 and J usage is TRBJ2-2; D remains ambiguous. CDR3 bases: TGTGCCAGCAGCCAAGACCCGACACCCACCGGGGAGCTGTTTTTT. Translation gives CASSQDPTPTGELFF.